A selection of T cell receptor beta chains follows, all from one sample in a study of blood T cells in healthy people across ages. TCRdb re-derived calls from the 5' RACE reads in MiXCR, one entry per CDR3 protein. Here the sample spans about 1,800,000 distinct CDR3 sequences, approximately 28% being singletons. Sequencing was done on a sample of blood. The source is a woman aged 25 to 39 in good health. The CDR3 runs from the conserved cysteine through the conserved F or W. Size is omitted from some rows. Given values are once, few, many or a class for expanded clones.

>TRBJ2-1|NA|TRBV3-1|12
CASGGGNFEQFF
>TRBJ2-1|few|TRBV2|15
CASGTSGGGDNEQFF
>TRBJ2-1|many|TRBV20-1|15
CSAAPPGGHQTEQFF
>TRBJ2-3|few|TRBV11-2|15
CASSSIRQDTDTQYF
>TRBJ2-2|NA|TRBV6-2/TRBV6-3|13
CASSRAGSGELFF
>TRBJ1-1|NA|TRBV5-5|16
CASSSGTGTINTEAFF
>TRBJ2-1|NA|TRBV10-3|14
CATMGTSGYNEQFF
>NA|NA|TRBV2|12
CASGGGSHEQYF
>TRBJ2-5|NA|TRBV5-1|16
CASSLEVAGGRETQYF
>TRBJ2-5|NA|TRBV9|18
CASSVAGLAGGPGETQYF
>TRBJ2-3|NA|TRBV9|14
CASSVPGVADTQYF
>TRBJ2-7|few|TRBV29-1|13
CSGGEPTGRGQYF
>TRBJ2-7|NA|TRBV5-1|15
CASSPSWTGKYEQYF
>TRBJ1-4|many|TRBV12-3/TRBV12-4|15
CASSLQGRRDEKLFF
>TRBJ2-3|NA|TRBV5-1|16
CASREYFGGGADTQYF
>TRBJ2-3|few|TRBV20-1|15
CSAGETSGETDTQYF
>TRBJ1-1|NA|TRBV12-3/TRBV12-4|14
CASSSRGGITEAFF
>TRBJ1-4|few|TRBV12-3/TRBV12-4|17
CASRRDQGQGGNEKLFF
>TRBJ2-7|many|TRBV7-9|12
CASSLGYDEQYF
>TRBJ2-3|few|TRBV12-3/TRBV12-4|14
CASSTGTRTDTQYF
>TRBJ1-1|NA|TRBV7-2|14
CASSALGGYTEAFF
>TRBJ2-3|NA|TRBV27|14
CASSLSGGMDTQYF
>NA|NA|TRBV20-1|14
CSAVSGTGIYEQYF
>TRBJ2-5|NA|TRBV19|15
CASMEATSGGETQYF
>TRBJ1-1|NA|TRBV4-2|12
CASSQDTQEAFF
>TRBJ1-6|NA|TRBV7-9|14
CASSLRPGDSPLHF
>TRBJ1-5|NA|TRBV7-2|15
CASSRGGYSNQPQHF
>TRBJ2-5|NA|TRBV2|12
CASSSSGYKQYF
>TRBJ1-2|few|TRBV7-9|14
CASTRSAGTYGYTF
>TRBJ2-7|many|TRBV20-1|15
CSARGEASSSYEQYF
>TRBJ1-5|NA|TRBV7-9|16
CASSLDRGLSNQPQHF
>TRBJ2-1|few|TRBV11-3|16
CASSQTGLAPYNEQFF
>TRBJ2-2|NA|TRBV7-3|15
CASSPTRHDTGELFF
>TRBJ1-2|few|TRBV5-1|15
CASSLVSGAGGGYTF
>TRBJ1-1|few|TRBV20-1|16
CSAGGGTGTVNTEAFF
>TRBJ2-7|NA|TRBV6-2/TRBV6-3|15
CASSHRDRGRYEQYF
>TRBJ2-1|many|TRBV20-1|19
CSAGPRLAGGRGSYNEQFF
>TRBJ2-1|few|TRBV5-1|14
CASSFGQSNNEQFF
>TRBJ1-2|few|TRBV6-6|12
CASNTPNHGYTF
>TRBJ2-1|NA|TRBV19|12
CASSMRGSEQFF
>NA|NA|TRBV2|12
CASSVWGETQYF
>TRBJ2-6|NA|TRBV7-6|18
CASSLSQAPAPGANVLTF
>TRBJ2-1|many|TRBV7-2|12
CASSFFPNEQFF
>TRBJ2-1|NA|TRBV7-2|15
CASSSPGLAHNEQFF
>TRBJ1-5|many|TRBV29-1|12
CSVGRSGQPQHF
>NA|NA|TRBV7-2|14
CASSPSTTIYEQYF